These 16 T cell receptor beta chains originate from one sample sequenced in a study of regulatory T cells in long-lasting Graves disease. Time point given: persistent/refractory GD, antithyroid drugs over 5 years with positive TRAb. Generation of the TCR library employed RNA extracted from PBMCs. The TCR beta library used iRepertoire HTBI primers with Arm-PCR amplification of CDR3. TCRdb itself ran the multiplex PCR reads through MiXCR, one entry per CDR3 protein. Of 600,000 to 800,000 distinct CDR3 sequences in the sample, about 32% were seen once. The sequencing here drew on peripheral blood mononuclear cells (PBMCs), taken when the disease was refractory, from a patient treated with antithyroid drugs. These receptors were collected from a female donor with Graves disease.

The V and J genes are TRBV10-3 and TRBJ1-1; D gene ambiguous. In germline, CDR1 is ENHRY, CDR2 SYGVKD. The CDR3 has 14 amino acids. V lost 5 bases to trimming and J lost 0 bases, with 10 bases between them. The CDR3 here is CAISTSPLNTEAFF. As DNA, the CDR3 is TGTGCCATCAGTACGTCACCCCTGAACACTGAAGCTTTCTTT.

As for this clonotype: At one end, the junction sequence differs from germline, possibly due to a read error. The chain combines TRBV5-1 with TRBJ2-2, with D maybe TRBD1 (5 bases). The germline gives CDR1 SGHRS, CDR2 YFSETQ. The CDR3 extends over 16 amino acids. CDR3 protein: CASSFVATGATGELFF. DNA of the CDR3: TGTGCCAGCAGCTTCGTGGCTACAGGAGCCACCGGGGAGCTGTTTTTT.

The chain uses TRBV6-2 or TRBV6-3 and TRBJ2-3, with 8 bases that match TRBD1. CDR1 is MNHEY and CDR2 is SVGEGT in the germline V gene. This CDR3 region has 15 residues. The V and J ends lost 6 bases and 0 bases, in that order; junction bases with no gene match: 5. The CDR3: CASSGQGPSTDTQYF. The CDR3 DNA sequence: TGTGCCAGCAGCGGACAGGGTCCTAGCACAGATACGCAGTATTTT.

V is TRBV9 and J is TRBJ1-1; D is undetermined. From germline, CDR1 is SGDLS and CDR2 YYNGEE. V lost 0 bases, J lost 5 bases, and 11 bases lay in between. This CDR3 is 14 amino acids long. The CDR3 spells CASSVAGSRTEAFF. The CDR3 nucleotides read TGTGCCAGCAGCGTAGCTGGGAGTCGGACTGAAGCTTTCTTT.

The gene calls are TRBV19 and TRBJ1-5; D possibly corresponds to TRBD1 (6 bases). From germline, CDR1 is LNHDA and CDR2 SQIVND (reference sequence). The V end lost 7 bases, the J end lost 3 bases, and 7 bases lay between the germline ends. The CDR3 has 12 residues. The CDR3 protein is CASKGVNQPQHF. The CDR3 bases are TGTGCCAGTAAGGGGGTCAATCAGCCCCAGCATTTT.

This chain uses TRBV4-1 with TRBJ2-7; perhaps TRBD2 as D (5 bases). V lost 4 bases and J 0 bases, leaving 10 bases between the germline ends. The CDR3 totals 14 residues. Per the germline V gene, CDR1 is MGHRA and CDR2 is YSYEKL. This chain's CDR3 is CASSPTRGSYEQYF. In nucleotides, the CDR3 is TGCGCCAGCAGCCCCACTAGAGGCTCCTACGAGCAGTACTTC.

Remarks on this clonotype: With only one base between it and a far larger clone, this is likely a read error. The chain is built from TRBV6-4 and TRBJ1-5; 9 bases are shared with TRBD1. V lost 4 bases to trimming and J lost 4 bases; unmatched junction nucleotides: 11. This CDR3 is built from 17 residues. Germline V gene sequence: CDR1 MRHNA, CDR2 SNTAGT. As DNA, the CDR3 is TGTGCCAGCAGTGGATCTTGGGACAGGGTGAAGAATCAGCCCCAGCATTTT. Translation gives CASSGSWDRVKNQPQHF.

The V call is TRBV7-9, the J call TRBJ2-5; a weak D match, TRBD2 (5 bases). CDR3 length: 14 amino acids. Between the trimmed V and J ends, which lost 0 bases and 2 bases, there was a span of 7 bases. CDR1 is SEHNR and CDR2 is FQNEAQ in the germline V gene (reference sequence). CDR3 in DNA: TGTGCCAGCAGCTTAGCGAAGCGGCAAGAGACCCAGTACTTC. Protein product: CASSLAKRQETQYF.

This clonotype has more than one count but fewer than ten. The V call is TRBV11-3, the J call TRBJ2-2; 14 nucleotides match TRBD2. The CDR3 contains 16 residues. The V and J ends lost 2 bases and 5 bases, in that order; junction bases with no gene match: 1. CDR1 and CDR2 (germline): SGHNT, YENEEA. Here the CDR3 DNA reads TGTGCCAGCAGCTTAAGGACTAGCGGGAGGACCGGGGAGCTGTTTTTT. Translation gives CASSLRTSGRTGELFF.

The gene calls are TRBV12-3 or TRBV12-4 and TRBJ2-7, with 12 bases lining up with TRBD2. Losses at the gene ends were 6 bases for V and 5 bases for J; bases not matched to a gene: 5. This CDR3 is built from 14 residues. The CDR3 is CASRLAGGIDEQYF. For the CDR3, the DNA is TGTGCCAGCAGGCTAGCGGGAGGGATCGACGAGCAGTACTTC.

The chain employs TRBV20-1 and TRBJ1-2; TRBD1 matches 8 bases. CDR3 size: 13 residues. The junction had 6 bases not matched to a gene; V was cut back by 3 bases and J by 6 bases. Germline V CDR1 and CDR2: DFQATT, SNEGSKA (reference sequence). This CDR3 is CSARYRGEDGYTF. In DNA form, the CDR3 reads TGCAGTGCTAGGTACAGGGGGGAGGATGGCTACACCTTC.

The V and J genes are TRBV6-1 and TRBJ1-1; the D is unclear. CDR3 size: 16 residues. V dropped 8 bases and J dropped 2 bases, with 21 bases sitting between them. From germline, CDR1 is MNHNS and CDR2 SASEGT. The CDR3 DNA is TGTGCCAGCTGGGCGCTATCATGGACGCAAAACACTGAAGCTTTCTTT. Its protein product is CASWALSWTQNTEAFF.

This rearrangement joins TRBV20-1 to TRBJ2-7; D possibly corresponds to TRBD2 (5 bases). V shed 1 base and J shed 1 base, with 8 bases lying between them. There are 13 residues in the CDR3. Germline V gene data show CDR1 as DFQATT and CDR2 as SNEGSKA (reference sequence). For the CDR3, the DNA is TGCAGTGCTAGAGTGCCGGGATCCTACGAGCAGTACTTC. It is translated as CSARVPGSYEQYF.

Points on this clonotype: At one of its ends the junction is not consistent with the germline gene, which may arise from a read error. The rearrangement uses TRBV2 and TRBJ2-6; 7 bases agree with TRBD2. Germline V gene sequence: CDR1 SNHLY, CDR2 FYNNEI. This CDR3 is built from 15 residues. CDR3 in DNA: TGTGCCAGCAAATCGAGGGCGAGCGGGGCCAACGTCCTGGCTTTC. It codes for CASKSRASGANVLAF.

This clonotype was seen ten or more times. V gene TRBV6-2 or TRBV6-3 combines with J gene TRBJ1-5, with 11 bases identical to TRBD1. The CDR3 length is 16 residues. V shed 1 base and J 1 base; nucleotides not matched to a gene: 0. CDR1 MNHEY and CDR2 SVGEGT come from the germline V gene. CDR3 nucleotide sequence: TGTGCCAGCAGTTACTGGGACAGGGGGAGCAATCAGCCCCAGCATTTT. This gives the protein CASSYWDRGSNQPQHF.

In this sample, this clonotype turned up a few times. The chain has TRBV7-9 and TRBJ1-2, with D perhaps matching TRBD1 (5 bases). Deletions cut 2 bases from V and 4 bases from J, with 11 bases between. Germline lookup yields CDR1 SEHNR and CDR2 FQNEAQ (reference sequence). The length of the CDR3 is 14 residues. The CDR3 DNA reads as TGTGCCAGCAGCTTAATGGGGGTTAGCTATGGCTACACCTTC. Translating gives CASSLMGVSYGYTF.